This paragraph covers one T cell receptor beta chain sequence. Its antigen is undetermined. Trimming cost V 0 bases and J 4 bases, with 13 bases left between them. The CDR3 has 15 residues. Germline-derived CDR1 and CDR2 are MNHNY and SVGAGI (reference sequence). Everyone who donated was a healthy bone marrow donor. These data come from a study of cytomegalovirus exposure and HLA in healthy donors. Study details: Previous work identified some 120 million unique TCR beta sequences from around 200 million T cells. Study-level points and caveats: Later examination showed HLA-associated TCR beta chains had greater clonal expansion than equally common others. Likely technical artifact: a cluster of highly shared sequence variants.

Amplification used 60 Vbeta primers and 13 Jbeta primers. Method: immunoSEQ multiplex PCR; TCRdb's copy keeps in-frame clones and lacks some. Here the sample spans fewer than 250,000 clones, about nine tenths being singletons. The sequence was obtained from a boy under 10 years old in good health and CMV-seronegative. The chain recombines TRBV6-6 with TRBJ2-7, with a possible D match to TRBD2 (6 bases). The sequenced sample was PBMCs. Here the CDR3 reads CASSYSEGIKYEQYF. The DNA of the CDR3 is TGTGCCAGCAGTTACTCGGAGGGGATCAAATACGAGCAGTACTTC.